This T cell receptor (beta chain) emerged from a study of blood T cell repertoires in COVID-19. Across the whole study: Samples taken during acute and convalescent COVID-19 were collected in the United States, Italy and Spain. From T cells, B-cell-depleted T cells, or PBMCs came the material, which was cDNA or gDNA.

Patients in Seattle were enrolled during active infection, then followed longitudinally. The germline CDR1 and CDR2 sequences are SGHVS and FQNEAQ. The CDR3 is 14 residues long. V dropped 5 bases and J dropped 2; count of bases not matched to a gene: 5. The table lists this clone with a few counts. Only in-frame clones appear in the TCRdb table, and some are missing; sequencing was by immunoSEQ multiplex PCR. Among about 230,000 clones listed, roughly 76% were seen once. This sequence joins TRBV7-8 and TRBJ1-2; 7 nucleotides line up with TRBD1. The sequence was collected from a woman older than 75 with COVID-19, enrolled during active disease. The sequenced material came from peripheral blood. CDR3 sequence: CASSPTTGNYGYTF. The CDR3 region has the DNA TGTGCCAGCAGCCCAACGACAGGGAACTATGGCTACACCTTC.